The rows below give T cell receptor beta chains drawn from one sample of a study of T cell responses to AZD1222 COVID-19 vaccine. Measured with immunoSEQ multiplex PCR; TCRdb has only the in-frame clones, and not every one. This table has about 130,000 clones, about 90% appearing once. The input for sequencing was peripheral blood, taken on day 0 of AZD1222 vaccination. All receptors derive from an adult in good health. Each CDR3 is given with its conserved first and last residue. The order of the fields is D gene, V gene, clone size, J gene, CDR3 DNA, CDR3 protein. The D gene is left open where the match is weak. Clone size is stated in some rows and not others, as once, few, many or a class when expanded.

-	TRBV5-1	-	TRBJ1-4	TGCGCCAGCAGCCTTGCCCAGGGATTTTTGCCTAATGAAAAACTGTTTTTT	CASSLAQGFLPNEKLFF
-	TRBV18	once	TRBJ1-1	TGTGCCAGCTCACCGAGGGAGGAAGCTTTCTTT	CASSPREEAFF
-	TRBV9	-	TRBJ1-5	TGTGCCAGCAGCGTGGGAGAGAATCAGCCCCAGCATTTT	CASSVGENQPQHF
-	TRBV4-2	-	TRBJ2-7	TGTGCCAGCAGCCAAGCACCCCGGGGGCAGTGGTACGAGCAGTACTTC	CASSQAPRGQWYEQYF
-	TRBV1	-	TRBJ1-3	TGCACCAGCAGCCAAGGGGTCACAGGCGATAGCTCTGGAAACACCATATATTTT	CTSSQGVTGDSSGNTIYF
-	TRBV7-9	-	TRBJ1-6	-	CASSFGPGDGGSPLHF
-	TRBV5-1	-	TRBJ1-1	TGCGCCAGCAGCCCCGACACTGAAGCTTTCTTT	CASSPDTEAFF
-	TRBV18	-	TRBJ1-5	TGTGCCAGCTCACCATCGGGTTATAGCAATCAGCCCCAGCATTTT	CASSPSGYSNQPQHF
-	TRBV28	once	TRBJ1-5	TGTGCCAGCAGACTGAGCAATCAGCCCCAGCATTTT	CASRLSNQPQHF
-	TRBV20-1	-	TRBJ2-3	TGCAGTGCTAGTGGGACAACCCGCACAGATACGCAGTATTTT	CSASGTTRTDTQYF
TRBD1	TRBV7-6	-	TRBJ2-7	TGTGCCAGCAGCCCGGGTCTTGACAGGGGCTACGAGCAGTACTTC	CASSPGLDRGYEQYF
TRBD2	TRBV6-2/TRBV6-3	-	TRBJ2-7	TGTGCCAGCAGTTACCGCCGACTAGCGGGGGGAAGCTCCTACGAGCAGTACTTC	CASSYRRLAGGSSYEQYF
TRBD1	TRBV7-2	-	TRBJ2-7	TGTGCCAGCAGACAAGACAGGGCCTTCGAGTACGAGCAGTACTTC	CASRQDRAFEYEQYF
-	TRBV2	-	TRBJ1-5	TGTGCCAGCAGTTATGCCCGGAAGGATCAGCCCCAGCATTTT	CASSYARKDQPQHF
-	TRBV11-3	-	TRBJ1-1	TGTGCCAGCAGCCTACAGGGTAGAGGTGAAGCTTTCTTT	CASSLQGRGEAFF
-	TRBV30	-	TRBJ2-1	TGTGCCTGGAGCGGAGATACCAGGGGTAGAGAGCAGTTCTTC	CAWSGDTRGREQFF
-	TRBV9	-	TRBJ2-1	TGTGCCAGCAGCGTAGGGACAGCCTTGTCTGGGCAGTTCTTC	CASSVGTALSGQFF